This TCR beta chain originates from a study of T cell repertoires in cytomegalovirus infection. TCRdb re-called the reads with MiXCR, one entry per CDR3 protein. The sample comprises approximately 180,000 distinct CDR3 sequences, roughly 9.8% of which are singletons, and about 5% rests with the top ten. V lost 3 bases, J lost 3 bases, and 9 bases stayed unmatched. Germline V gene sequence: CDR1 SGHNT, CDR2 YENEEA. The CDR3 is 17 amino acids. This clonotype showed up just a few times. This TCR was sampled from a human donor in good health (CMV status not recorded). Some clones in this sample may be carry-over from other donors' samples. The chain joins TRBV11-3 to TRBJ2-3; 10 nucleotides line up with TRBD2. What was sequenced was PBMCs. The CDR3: CASSFTTSGYTTDTQYF. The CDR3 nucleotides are TGTGCCAGCAGCTTCACGACTAGCGGGTATACTACAGATACGCAGTATTTT. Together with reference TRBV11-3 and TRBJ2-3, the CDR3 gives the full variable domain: EAGVVQSPRYKIIEKKQPVAFWCNPISGHNTLYWYLQNLGQGPELLIRYENEEAVDDSQLPKDRFSAERLKGVDSTLKIQPAELGDSAVYLCASSFTTSGYTTDTQYFGPGTRLTVL.